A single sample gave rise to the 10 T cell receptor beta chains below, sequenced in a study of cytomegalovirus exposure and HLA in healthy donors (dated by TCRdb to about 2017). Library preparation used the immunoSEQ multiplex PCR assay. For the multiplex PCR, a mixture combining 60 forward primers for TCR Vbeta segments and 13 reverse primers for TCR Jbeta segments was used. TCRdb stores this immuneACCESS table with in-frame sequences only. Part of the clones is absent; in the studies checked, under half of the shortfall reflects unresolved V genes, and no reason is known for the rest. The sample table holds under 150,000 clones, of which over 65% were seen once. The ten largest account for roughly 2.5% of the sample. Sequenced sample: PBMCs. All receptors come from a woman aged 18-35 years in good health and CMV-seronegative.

The CDR3 nucleotides are TGTGCCAGCAGCCGGGACAAATTCTCTGGGGCCAACGTCCTGACTTTC. It codes for CASSRDKFSGANVLTF. The V call is TRBV7-9, the J call TRBJ2-6; D is perhaps TRBD1 (6 bases). Trimming shortened V by 5 bases and J by 0 bases, and 11 bases separated the two germline ends. The V gene's germline CDR1 is SEHNR and CDR2 FQNEAQ (reference sequence). The CDR3 length is 16 residues. Based on the CDR3 plus reference TRBV7-9 and TRBJ2-6, the full variable domain is DTGVSQNPRHKITKRGQNVTFRCDPISEHNRLYWYRQTLGQGPEFLTYFQNEAQLEKSRLLSDRFSAERPKGSFSTLEIQRTEQGDSAMYLCASSRDKFSGANVLTFGAGSRLTVL.

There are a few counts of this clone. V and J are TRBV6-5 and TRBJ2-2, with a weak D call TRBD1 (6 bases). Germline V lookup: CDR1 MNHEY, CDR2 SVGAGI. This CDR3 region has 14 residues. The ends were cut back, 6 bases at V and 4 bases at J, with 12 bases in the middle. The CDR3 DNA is TGTGCCAGCAGCGTAGGACAGATCACCGGGGAGCTGTTTTTT. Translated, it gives CASSVGQITGELFF.

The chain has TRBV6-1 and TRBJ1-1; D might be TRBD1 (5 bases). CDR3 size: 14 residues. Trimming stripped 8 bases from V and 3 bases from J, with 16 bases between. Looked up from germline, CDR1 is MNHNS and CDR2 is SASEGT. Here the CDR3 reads CASQWGESDTEAFF. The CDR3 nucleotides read TGTGCCAGCCAATGGGGGGAATCCGACACTGAAGCTTTCTTT.

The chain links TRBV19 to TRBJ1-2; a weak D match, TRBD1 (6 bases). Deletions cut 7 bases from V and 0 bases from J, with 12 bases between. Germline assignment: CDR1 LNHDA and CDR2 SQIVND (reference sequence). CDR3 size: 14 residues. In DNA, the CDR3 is TGTGCCAGTACCCATGACAGGACTAACTATGGCTACACCTTC. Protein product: CASTHDRTNYGYTF.

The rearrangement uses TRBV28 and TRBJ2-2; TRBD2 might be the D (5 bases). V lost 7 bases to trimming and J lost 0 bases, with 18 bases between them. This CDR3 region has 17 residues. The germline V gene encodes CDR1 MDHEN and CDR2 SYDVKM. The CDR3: CASKQLGLIANTGELFF. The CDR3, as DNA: TGTGCCAGCAAACAACTCGGACTTATCGCGAACACCGGGGAGCTGTTTTTT.

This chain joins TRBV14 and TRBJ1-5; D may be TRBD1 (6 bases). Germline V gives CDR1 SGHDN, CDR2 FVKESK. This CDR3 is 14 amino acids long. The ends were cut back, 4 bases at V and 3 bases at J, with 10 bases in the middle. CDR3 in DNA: TGTGCCAGCAGCCTCACAGGGATCAATCAGCCCCAGCATTTT. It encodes CASSLTGINQPQHF.

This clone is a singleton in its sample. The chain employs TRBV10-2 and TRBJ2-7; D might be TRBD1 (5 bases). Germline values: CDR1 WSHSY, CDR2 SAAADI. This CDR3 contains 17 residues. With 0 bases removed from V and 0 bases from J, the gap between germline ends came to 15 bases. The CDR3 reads CASSESLGHEASYEQYV. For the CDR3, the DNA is TGCGCCAGCAGTGAGTCATTGGGGCACGAAGCCTCCTACGAGCAGTACGTC.

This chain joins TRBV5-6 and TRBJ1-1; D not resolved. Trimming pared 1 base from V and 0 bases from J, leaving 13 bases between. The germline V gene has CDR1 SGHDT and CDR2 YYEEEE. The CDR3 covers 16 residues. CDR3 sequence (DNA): TGTGCCAGCAGCTTGTATGCGGGAGACATGAACACTGAAGCTTTCTTT. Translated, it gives CASSLYAGDMNTEAFF. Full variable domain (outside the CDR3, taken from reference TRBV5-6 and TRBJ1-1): DAGVTQSPTHLIKTRGQQVTLRCSPKSGHDTVSWYQQALGQGPQFIFQYYEEEERQRGNFPDRFSGHQFPNYSSELNVNALLLGDSALYLCASSLYAGDMNTEAFFGQGTRLTVV.

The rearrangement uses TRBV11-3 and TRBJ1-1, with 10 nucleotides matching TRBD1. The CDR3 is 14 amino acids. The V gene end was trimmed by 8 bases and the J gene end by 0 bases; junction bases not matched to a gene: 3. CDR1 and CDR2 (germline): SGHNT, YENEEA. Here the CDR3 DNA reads TGTGCCAGCGGGACAGGGGCCTTGAACACTGAAGCTTTCTTT. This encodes CASGTGALNTEAFF.

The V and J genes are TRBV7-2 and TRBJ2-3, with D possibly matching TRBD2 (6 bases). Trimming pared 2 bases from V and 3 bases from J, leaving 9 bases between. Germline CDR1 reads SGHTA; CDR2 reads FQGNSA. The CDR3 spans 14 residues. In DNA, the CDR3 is TGTGCCAGCAGCTTAATCGGAGGGACAGATACGCAGTATTTT. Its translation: CASSLIGGTDTQYF.